This TCR beta chain was recovered during a study of blood T cells in healthy people across ages. Broader study findings: PBMCs were not sorted, which prevented a conclusive comparison of naive versus antigen-experienced cells.

Comments on this clonotype: Its target is not known. A read error may account for a junction end that differs from germline.

A sample-barcoded 5' primer and a J-beta primer mix were used in a second PCR of about 7 to 12 cycles. From each sample, at least 2.5 million paired-end reads containing CDR3 were obtained. TCRdb reprocessed the 5' RACE reads with MiXCR, giving one entry per CDR3 protein. The sample has over 550,000 distinct CDR3 sequences; roughly 31% are singletons. The clonotype originates from a woman of 80 years or more in good health. The sequencing sample was made of blood.

The CDR3 is CASSLKTSGGASRQETRYF. The CDR3 bases are TGCGCCAGCAGCTTGAAAACTAGCGGGGGGGCCTCACGTCAAGAGACCCGGTACTTC. The rearrangement links TRBV5-1 to TRBJ2-5; 13 bases line up with TRBD2. Germline CDR1 and CDR2: SGHRS and YFSETQ. The CDR3 has 19 residues.